This passage covers 13 T cell receptor beta chains from one sample sequenced in a study of shared clonotypes between healthy human individuals. Profiling relied on immunoSEQ multiplex PCR, and the TCRdb table lists in-frame clones only, not all of them. This sample carries about 1 million clones, about three quarters of them seen once, and the ten largest clones take 1.4% to 1.5%. Sequenced: memory CD4+ T cells sorted from blood. The sample's subset: CD45RA-negative fraction. These receptors all come from a man younger than 35 in good health.

The CDR3 loop reads CASLRGDYGYTF. CDR3 DNA sequence: TGTGCCAGCTTGAGGGGTGACTATGGCTACACCTTC. The chain carries TRBV28 and TRBJ1-2, with a weak D call TRBD1 (5 bases). This CDR3 spans 12 amino acids. Trimming took off 8 bases at V and 3 bases at J, with 10 bases between the two ends. Per germline, CDR1 MDHEN and CDR2 SYDVKM.

The V and J genes are TRBV7-3 and TRBJ1-1; 8 nucleotides line up with TRBD1. The CDR3 consists of 16 residues. The germline V gene has CDR1 SGHTA and CDR2 FQGTGA. The J segment lost 6 bases and the V segment lost 3 bases, leaving 12 bases of the junction unmatched. The chain's CDR3 is CASSFGTDRVRAEAFF. The CDR3 DNA reads as TGTGCCAGCAGCTTCGGAACGGACAGGGTGAGGGCTGAAGCTTTCTTT.

Only one count was recorded for this clone. The chain carries TRBV5-1 and TRBJ2-1; 13 bases match TRBD2. V lost 4 bases, J lost 3 bases, and 13 bases stayed unmatched. The CDR3 is 19 residues long. Germline CDR1 is SGHRS and CDR2 is YFSETQ. The CDR3 loop reads CASSLGLAGEGRRYNEQFF. The CDR3 DNA reads as TGCGCCAGCAGCCTAGGACTAGCGGGAGAAGGGCGGCGCTACAATGAGCAGTTCTTC. Drawing the rest from reference TRBV5-1 and TRBJ2-1, the complete variable domain is KAGVTQTPRYLIKTRGQQVTLSCSPISGHRSVSWYQQTPGQGLQFLFEYFSETQRNKGNFPGRFSGRQFSNSRSEMNVSTLELGDSALYLCASSLGLAGEGRRYNEQFFGPGTRLTVL.

This chain connects TRBV7-6 to TRBJ2-1; 7 nucleotides line up with TRBD2. The V segment lost 5 bases and the J segment 2 bases; nucleotides outside the gene matches: 3. The germline V gene encodes CDR1 SGHVS and CDR2 FNYEAQ. This CDR3 comprises 14 residues. CDR3 protein: CASSRGGTYNEQFF. The CDR3 DNA reads TGTGCCAGCAGCCGCGGGGGAACCTACAATGAGCAGTTCTTC. Supplemented by reference TRBV7-6 and TRBJ2-1, the full variable domain reads GAGVSQSPRYKVTKRGQDVALRCDPISGHVSLYWYRQALGQGPEFLTYFNYEAQQDKSGLPNDRFSAERPEGSISTLTIQRTEQRDSAMYRCASSRGGTYNEQFFGPGTRLTVL.

The rearrangement links TRBV5-1 to TRBJ2-2, with 8 bases that match TRBD2. The CDR3 loop spans 14 amino acids. Unmatched junction bases numbered 4, after V lost 4 bases and J lost 5 bases. Looked up from germline, CDR1 is SGHRS and CDR2 is YFSETQ. The CDR3 here is CASSVLAGTGELFF. CDR3 sequence (DNA): TGCGCCAGCAGCGTATTAGCGGGGACCGGGGAGCTGTTTTTT.

The chain couples TRBV28 to TRBJ2-2; D is tentatively TRBD1 or TRBD2 (5 bases each). The CDR3 runs 13 residues. Looked up from germline, CDR1 is MDHEN and CDR2 is SYDVKM. Trimming took 10 bases from V and 0 from J, leaving 9 bases between them. The CDR3 spells CATGTANTGELFF. CDR3 bases: TGTGCCACCGGGACCGCGAACACCGGGGAGCTGTTTTTT.

The chain uses TRBV2 and TRBJ1-5; D gene ambiguous. The germline gives CDR1 SNHLY, CDR2 FYNNEI. Trimming removed 2 bases from V and 2 bases from J, with 7 bases in between. The CDR3 covers 14 residues. The CDR3 reads CASSEQLGNQPQHF. DNA for the CDR3: TGTGCCAGCAGTGAACAATTAGGCAATCAGCCCCAGCATTTT.

The chain carries TRBV5-1 and TRBJ2-2; 7 bases align to TRBD1. The CDR3 length is 14 residues. Germline CDR1 SGHRS, CDR2 YFSETQ. The V gene end was trimmed by 4 bases and the J gene end by 4 bases; junction bases not matched to a gene: 4. CDR3 loop: CASSLTGPTGELFF. CDR3 DNA sequence: TGCGCCAGCAGCCTGACAGGGCCCACCGGGGAGCTGTTTTTT.

The CDR3 DNA reads as TGTGCCAGCAGTGAGGACCCATTACCGGGACAAGACTATGGCTACACCTTC. This sequence encodes CASSEDPLPGQDYGYTF. The rearrangement joins TRBV2 to TRBJ1-2, with a weak D call TRBD1 (6 bases). Germline V gene lookup returns CDR1 SNHLY and CDR2 FYNNEI. Trimming pared 3 bases from V and 3 bases from J, leaving 20 bases between. The CDR3 loop spans 17 amino acids.

The chain employs TRBV2 and TRBJ2-7, with D perhaps matching TRBD2 (6 bases). The CDR3 length is 11 residues. Germline loops: CDR1 SNHLY, CDR2 FYNNEI. V lost 10 bases and J lost 3, with 10 bases in between. CDR3 DNA: TGTGCCACGGGACTTCTCTACGAGCAGTACTTC. The encoded protein is CATGLLYEQYF. The full variable domain, its missing parts supplied by reference TRBV2 and TRBJ2-7, is EPEVTQTPSHQVTQMGQEVILRCVPISNHLYFYWYRQILGQKVEFLVSFYNNEISEKSEIFDDQFSVERPDGSNFTLKIRSTKLEDSAMYFCATGLLYEQYFGPGTRLTVT.

The rearrangement joins TRBV6-5 to TRBJ1-2; D is uncertain. Trimming shortened V by 4 bases and J by 2 bases, and 8 bases separated the two germline ends. CDR1 and CDR2 from the germline V gene are MNHEY and SVGAGI. The CDR3 is 13 amino acids. The CDR3, as DNA: TGTGCCAGCAGTTTACAACCCAACTATGGCTACACCTTC. Its translation: CASSLQPNYGYTF.

The CDR3 sequence: CASSLMGEYTGELFF. Written as DNA, the CDR3 is TGTGCCAGCAGTTTAATGGGGGAGTATACCGGGGAGCTGTTTTTT. The chain combines TRBV28 with TRBJ2-2; D is possibly TRBD1 or TRBD2 (5 bases each). This CDR3 has 15 residues. In germline, CDR1 is MDHEN, CDR2 SYDVKM. With 2 bases removed from V and 5 bases from J, the gap between germline ends came to 12 bases.

The V gene is TRBV6-1, the J gene TRBJ2-6; D is ambiguous. The CDR3 consists of 11 residues. Germline CDR1 and CDR2: MNHNS and SASEGT. Trimming took off 8 bases at V and 7 bases at J, with 6 bases between the two ends. The CDR3 DNA reads TGTGCCAGCGGTTCAGCCAACGTCCTGACTTTC. Amino acid sequence: CASGSANVLTF.